This T cell receptor beta chain emerged from a study of T cells after yellow fever vaccination (dated 2019 in TCRdb). The study in broad terms: The SMART-Seq v4 Ultra Low Input RNA kit was used to prepare libraries from fractions with low cell numbers. To follow T-cell clones before and after primary and booster YFV17D yellow fever vaccination, bulk TCR alpha and beta repertoires were sequenced over time. Two healthy male donors, one aged 18 to 30 and one aged 30 to 39 years, were included in the cohort. Blood was collected at multiple timepoints before and after primary and secondary immunization, and bulk PBMC replicates and cell subsets were isolated. Points the paper makes about the study in general: Compared with the primary T-cell response, the secondary T-cell response was weaker but faster, peaking on day 5 rather than day 15. Computational filtering was required because FACS-sorted repertoires could contain abundant contaminating clonotypes from the bulk population. Because the study included only a couple of donors, the extent to which the findings can be generalized is limited. A small fraction of clonotypes appeared in both the CD4 and CD8 compartments, likely as a result of convergent recombination. Most clones expanded after primary vaccination (about 96% of CD4 and roughly 90% of CD8) were re-detected after the booster, suggesting that broad memory maintenance occurred.

This clonotype turned up a few times. It lacks a known antigen. Base quality data are lacking; no much larger clone is found one base away. The CDR1 and CDR2 encoded by the germline V gene are SGHRS and YFSETQ. From the cysteine through the phenylalanine, the CDR3 covers 15 amino acids. CDR3 DNA only is kept here, 45 bases in frame from base 1. The V end loses 0 bases and the J end loses 3 bases, and a stretch of 12 bases separates them. TCRdb records Illumina NovaSeq 6000 as the sequencer. Synthesis of TCR cDNA relied on 5'RACE template switching, a step that introduced a universal primer site along with unique molecular identifiers. Priming for cDNA synthesis came from both the TCR alpha and TCR beta constant segments. Library amplification involved two PCR steps, and the second step added sample barcodes and sequencing adapters. Sequencing of libraries was done on Illumina HiSeq 2500 (2x100 bp) or NovaSeq (2x150 bp). Regarding the original processing steps: Demultiplexing of reads and collapsing into UMI consensus sequences were performed with MIGEC, and V(D)J alignment was carried out with MiXCR. Vaccine-responding clonotypes were identified with edgeR using replicate PBMC samples, with FDR below 0.01 and a log2 fold change above 5 up to day 15 being required. Bulk clonotypes were assigned CD4 or CD8 identity according to which sequenced CD4 or CD8 repertoire held them at higher abundance. The public reads were run again by TCRdb, first through fastp at Q25 and then through MiXCR, and only productive beta chains were kept. For every CDR3 protein sequence, its rows merge into one entry that carries the most common genes and DNA. It is TCRdb's table, rather than the study itself, that gives the V and J calls and clone size. This sample is represented by 340,000 or so distinct CDR3 sequences; around 13% of them were singletons. The top ten clones comprise approximately 3.4% of the sample.

This specimen's treatment or condition label, per the study, means: live attenuated yellow fever vaccine strain. PBMCs were isolated from peripheral blood using a standard Ficoll-Paque protocol. Dynabeads CD4 and CD8 positive selection kits were used to isolate CD4 and CD8 T-cell fractions. RNA was extracted with TriZol from bulk PBMCs, CD4 and CD8 fractions, and dextramer-positive and dextramer-negative fractions. The TCR originated in a man younger than 35 who received the YFV17D yellow fever vaccine. This specimen was CD4+ T cells sorted from PBMCs, taken 15 days after the yellow fever booster vaccination. The chain couples TRBV5-1 to TRBJ1-2; the D gene is perhaps TRBD1, from 6 matching bases. The CDR3 sequence is CASSLEAGVDYGYTF. The nucleotide sequence reads TGCGCCAGCAGCTTGGAGGCAGGGGTGGACTATGGCTACACCTTC.